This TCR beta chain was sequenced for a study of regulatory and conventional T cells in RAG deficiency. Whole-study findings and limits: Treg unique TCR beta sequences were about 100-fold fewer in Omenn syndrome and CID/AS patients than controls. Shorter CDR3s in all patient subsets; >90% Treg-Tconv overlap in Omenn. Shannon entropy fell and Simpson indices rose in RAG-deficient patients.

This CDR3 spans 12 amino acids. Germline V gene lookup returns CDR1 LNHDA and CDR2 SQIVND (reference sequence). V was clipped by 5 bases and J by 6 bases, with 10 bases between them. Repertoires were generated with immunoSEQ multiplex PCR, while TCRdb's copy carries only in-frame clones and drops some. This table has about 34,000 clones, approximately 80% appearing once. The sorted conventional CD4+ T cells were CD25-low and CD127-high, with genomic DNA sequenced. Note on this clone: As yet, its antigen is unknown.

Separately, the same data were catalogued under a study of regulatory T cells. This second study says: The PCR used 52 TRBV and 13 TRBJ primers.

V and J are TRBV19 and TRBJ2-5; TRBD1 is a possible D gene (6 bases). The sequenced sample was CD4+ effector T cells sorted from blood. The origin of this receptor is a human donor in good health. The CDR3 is CASSRQGQTQYF. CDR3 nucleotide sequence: TGTGCCAGTAGTCGGCAGGGGCAGACCCAGTACTTC.